These 14 T cell receptor beta chains came from one sample sequenced in a study of CD8 T cells in Susac syndrome. With random hexamers, reverse transcription was performed on about 0.5 to 1 ug of RNA. TCRdb ran MiXCR on the immunoSEQ multiplex PCR reads and lists one entry per CDR3 protein. The table lists some 200,000 distinct CDR3 sequences, 95% of them singletons. Sequencing was done on a sample of CD4+ T cells from PBMCs. The receptors were gathered from a human donor with multiple sclerosis.

The chain joins TRBV20-1 to TRBJ1-1, with D perhaps TRBD1 (5 bases). Germline CDR1 DFQATT, CDR2 SNEGSKA (reference sequence). CDR3 length: 13 residues. The V end lost 6 bases, the J end lost 1 base, and 12 bases lay between the germline ends. The CDR3 loop is CSANGQGNTEAFF. The CDR3 DNA sequence: TGCAGTGCCAACGGACAAGGGAACACTGAAGCTTTCTTT.

The chain combines TRBV30 with TRBJ2-5, with 10 bases that match TRBD2. Germline values: CDR1 GTSNPN, CDR2 SVGIG (reference sequence). This CDR3 comprises 14 residues. The V gene end was trimmed by 0 bases and the J gene end by 2 bases; junction bases not matched to a gene: 0. The CDR3: CAWSVAGGQETQYF. The CDR3 nucleotides read TGTGCCTGGAGTGTAGCGGGAGGGCAAGAGACCCAGTACTTC.

The chain carries TRBV29-1 and TRBJ1-4, with D possibly TRBD1 on 5 matching bases. Germline lookup yields CDR1 SQVTM and CDR2 ANQGSEA. V was shortened by 3 bases and J by 8 bases, with 10 bases between the two germline ends. The CDR3 spans 12 residues. The CDR3 is CSVEAGNEKLFF. The CDR3 nucleotides read TGCAGCGTTGAGGCAGGGAACGAAAAACTGTTTTTT. Combining the CDR3 with reference TRBV29-1 and TRBJ1-4 gives the whole variable domain SAVISQKPSRDICQRGTSLTIQCQVDSQVTMMFWYRQQPGQSLTLIATANQGSEATYESGFVIDKFPISRPNLTFSTLTVSNMSPEDSSIYLCSVEAGNEKLFFGSGTQLSVL.

The V gene is TRBV3-1, the J gene TRBJ1-4; possible D gene TRBD1, 5 bases. The V gene lost 4 bases and the J gene lost 0 bases, with 6 bases spanning the gap. CDR1 LGHDT and CDR2 YNNKEL come from the germline V gene (reference sequence). The CDR3 sequence is 14 residues long. For the CDR3, the DNA is TGTGCCAGCAGCCGACAGTCAACTAATGAAAAACTGTTTTTT. Translating it yields CASSRQSTNEKLFF.

The chain carries TRBV20-1 and TRBJ2-1; 9 bases match TRBD2. Germline-derived CDR1 and CDR2 are DFQATT and SNEGSKA (reference sequence). Trimming removed 3 bases from V and 2 bases from J; junction bases left unmatched: 11. This CDR3 has 17 amino acids. The CDR3 loop reads CSASPPQTSGPYNEQFF. The CDR3 coding sequence is TGCAGTGCTAGTCCCCCCCAAACTAGCGGGCCCTACAATGAGCAGTTCTTC.

This clonotype was counted a single time. The CDR3 DNA reads as TGCAGCGTTGAAGATCTAGCGGTGGATGAGCAGTTCTTC. It specifies CSVEDLAVDEQFF. The rearrangement joins TRBV29-1 to TRBJ2-1, with 7 bases identical to TRBD2. CDR3 size: 13 residues. Germline V gives CDR1 SQVTM, CDR2 ANQGSEA. V shed 0 bases, J shed 8 bases, and the junction held 4 bases outside the gene matches.

V gene TRBV7-9 combines with J gene TRBJ2-1; a weak D match, TRBD2 (5 bases). This CDR3 has 16 residues. Germline CDR1 is SEHNR and CDR2 is FQNEAQ (reference sequence). V lost 2 bases and J lost 5, with 16 bases in between. CDR3 sequence reads: CASSLRLLTVHNEQFF. CDR3 in DNA: TGTGCCAGCAGCTTAAGACTACTTACCGTCCACAATGAGCAGTTCTTC.

This chain links TRBV20-1 with TRBJ2-5; D perhaps matches TRBD1 (6 bases). Germline V gives CDR1 DFQATT, CDR2 SNEGSKA (reference sequence). The length of the CDR3 is 14 residues. The V gene lost 6 bases and the J gene lost 2 bases, with 16 bases spanning the gap. Written as DNA, the CDR3 is TGCAGTGCAAGCCCACAGGGAAAGCAAGAGACCCAGTACTTC. Its translation is CSASPQGKQETQYF.

J is TRBJ2-3 and V is TRBV21-1. TRBV21-1 is tagged as a pseudogene. The CDR3 totals 12 residues. CDR3 sequence (DNA): TGTGCCAGCAGCAAGAATTCAGATACGCAGTATTTT. Translated: CASSKNSDTQYF.

The V gene is TRBV18, the J gene TRBJ1-5; no definite D call. Germline CDR1 KGHSH, CDR2 LQKENI. The germline V and J ends were trimmed by 2 bases and 5 bases, with 13 bases remaining between them. CDR3 length: 15 residues. The CDR3 protein is CASSPGSTGDQPQHF. CDR3 nucleotide sequence: TGTGCCAGCTCACCAGGGTCCACTGGGGATCAGCCCCAGCATTTT. Complete variable domain (other parts from reference TRBV18 and TRBJ1-5): NAGVMQNPRHLVRRRGQEARLRCSPMKGHSHVYWYRQLPEEGLKFMVYLQKENIIDESGMPKERFSAEFPKEGPSILRIQQVVRGDSAAYFCASSPGSTGDQPQHFGDGTRLSIL.

The J gene is TRBJ2-4, the V gene TRBV29-1, with 8 bases aligning to TRBD1. Germline V gives CDR1 SQVTM, CDR2 ANQGSEA. V shed 3 bases, J shed 4 bases, and the junction held 11 bases outside the gene matches. The CDR3 has 16 amino acids. DNA for the CDR3: TGCAGCGTTGAGGGTGAACGAGGGGACAGGAAAAACATTCAGTACTTC. It is translated as CSVEGERGDRKNIQYF.

This chain joins TRBV3-1 and TRBJ2-7; a weak D match, TRBD1 (5 bases). The germline V gene has CDR1 LGHDT and CDR2 YNNKEL (reference sequence). The germline V and J ends were trimmed by 2 bases and 5 bases, with 22 bases remaining between them. The CDR3 has 17 amino acids. DNA of the CDR3: TGTGCCAGCAGCCAACTCCCAACGGGCAGAGCCAGGGACGAGCAGTACTTC. Its protein product is CASSQLPTGRARDEQYF.

The rearrangement uses TRBV30 and TRBJ1-2, with D maybe TRBD1 (5 bases). Germline V gives CDR1 GTSNPN, CDR2 SVGIG (reference sequence). V lost 1 base to trimming and J lost 7 bases, with 16 bases between them. The CDR3 has 14 amino acids. The CDR3 reads CAWSALGLSSGYTF. CDR3 DNA: TGTGCCTGGAGTGCGTTGGGACTAAGCTCTGGCTACACCTTC. Complete variable domain (other parts from reference TRBV30 and TRBJ1-2): SQTIHQWPATLVQPVGSPLSLECTVEGTSNPNLYWYRQAAGRGLQLLFYSVGIGQISSEVPQNLSASRPQDRQFILSSKKLLLSDSGFYLCAWSALGLSSGYTFGSGTRLTVV.

The rearrangement links TRBV20-1 to TRBJ1-6; possibly TRBD1 for D (5 bases). This CDR3 is 17 amino acids long. The V gene lost 1 base and the J gene lost 6 bases, with 19 bases spanning the gap. Germline CDR1 and CDR2: DFQATT and SNEGSKA (reference sequence). CDR3 sequence reads: CSARVLQGRIGNSPLHF. The CDR3 nucleotides are TGCAGTGCTAGAGTTCTCCAGGGCCGTATTGGTAATTCACCCCTCCACTTT.